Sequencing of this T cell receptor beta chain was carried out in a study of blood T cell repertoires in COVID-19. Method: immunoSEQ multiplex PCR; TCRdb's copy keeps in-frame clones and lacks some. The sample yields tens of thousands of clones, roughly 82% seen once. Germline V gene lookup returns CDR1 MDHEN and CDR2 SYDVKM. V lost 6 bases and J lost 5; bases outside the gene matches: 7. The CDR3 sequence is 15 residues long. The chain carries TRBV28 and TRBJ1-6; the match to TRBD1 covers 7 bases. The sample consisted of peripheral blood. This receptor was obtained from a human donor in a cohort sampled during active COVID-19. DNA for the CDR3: TGTGCCAGCAGGCGTGCCGGGACAGATAATTCACCCCTCCACTTT. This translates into CASRRAGTDNSPLHF.